The clone carrying this T cell receptor beta chain was recorded many times. Its target is not known. TCRdb analysed the RT-PCR reads with MiXCR anew, one entry per CDR3 protein. The table lists under 750,000 distinct CDR3 sequences, about an eighth of them singletons. The sample belongs to a study of response to subunit inactivated influenza vaccine. Whole-study results and caveats: The authors offered the suggestion that each seasonal influenza vaccination recruits few new T cells.

Losses at the gene ends were 1 base for V and 2 bases for J; bases not matched to a gene: 4. Germline V gene data show CDR1 as MDHEN and CDR2 as SYDVKM. The length of the CDR3 is 16 residues. The J gene is TRBJ2-1, the V gene TRBV28, with 8 bases matching TRBD1. Sequences were derived from PBMCs from blood, sampled on the day of vaccination. The clonotype originates from a man over 45 who received an inactivated influenza vaccine. CDR3 region: CASSLLGTGTYNEQFF. CDR3 in DNA: TGTGCCAGCAGTTTATTGGGGACAGGAACCTACAATGAGCAGTTCTTC. The whole variable domain, remainder taken from reference TRBV28 and TRBJ2-1, is DVKVTQSSRYLVKRTGEKVFLECVQDMDHENMFWYRQDPGLGLRLIYFSYDVKMKEKGDIPEGYSVSREKKERFSLILESASTNQTSMYLCASSLLGTGTYNEQFFGPGTRLTVL.